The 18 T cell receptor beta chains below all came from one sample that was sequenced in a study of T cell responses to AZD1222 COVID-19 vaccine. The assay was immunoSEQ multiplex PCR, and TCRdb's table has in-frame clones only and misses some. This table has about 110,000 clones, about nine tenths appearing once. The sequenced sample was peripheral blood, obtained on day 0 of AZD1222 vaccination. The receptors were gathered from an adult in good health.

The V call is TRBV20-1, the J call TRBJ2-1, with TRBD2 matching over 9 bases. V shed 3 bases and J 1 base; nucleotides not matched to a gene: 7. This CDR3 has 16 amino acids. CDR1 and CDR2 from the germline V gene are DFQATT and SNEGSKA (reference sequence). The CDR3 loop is CSASVLAGPSYNEQFF. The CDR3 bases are TGCAGTGCTAGTGTGCTAGCGGGGCCATCCTACAATGAGCAGTTCTTC.

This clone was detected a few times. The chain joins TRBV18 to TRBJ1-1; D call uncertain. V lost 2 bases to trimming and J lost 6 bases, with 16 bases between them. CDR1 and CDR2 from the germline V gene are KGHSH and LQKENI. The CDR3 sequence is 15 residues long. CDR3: CASSPVRNRLSEAFF. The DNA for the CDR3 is TGTGCCAGCTCACCAGTAAGGAACCGACTCTCTGAAGCTTTCTTT.

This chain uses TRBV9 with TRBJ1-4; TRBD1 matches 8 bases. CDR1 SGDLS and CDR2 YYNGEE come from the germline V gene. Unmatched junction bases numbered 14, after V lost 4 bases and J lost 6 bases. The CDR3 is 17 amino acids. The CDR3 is CASSPPDREGAYEKLFF. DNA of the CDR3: TGTGCCAGCAGCCCCCCGGACAGGGAAGGCGCATATGAAAAACTGTTTTTT.

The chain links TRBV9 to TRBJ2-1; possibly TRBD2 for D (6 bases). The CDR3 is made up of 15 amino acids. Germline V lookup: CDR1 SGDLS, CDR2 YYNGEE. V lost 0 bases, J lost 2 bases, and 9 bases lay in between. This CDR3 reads CASSVGGNTYNEQFF. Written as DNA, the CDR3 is TGTGCCAGCAGCGTAGGCGGGAACACCTACAATGAGCAGTTCTTC.

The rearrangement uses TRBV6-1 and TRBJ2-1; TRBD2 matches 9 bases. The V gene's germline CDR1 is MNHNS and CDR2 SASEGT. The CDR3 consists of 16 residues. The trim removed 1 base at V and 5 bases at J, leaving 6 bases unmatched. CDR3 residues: CASSEGISSGNNEQFF. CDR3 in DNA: TGTGCCAGCAGTGAAGGGATTTCTAGCGGGAACAATGAGCAGTTCTTC.

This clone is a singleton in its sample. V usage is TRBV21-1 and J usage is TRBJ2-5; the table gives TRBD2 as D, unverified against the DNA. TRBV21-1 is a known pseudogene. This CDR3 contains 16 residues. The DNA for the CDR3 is TGTGCCAGCAGCAAGGTCGAGGAGCAGATCCAAGAGACCCAGTACTTC. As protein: CASSKVEEQIQETQYF.

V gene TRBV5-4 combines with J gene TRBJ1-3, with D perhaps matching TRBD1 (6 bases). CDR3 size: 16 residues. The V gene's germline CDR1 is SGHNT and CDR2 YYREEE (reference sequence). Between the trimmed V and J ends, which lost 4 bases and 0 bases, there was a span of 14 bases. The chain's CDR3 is CASSTQGPFSGNTIYF. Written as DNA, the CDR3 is TGTGCCAGCAGCACACAGGGACCCTTCTCTGGAAACACCATATATTTT.

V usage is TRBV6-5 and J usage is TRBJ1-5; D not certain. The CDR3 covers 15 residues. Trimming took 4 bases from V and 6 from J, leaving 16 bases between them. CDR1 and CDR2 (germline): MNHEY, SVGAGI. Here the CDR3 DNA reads TGTGCCAGCAGTTCCGTCCGATTGGGGAGTCAGCCCCAGCATTTT. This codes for CASSSVRLGSQPQHF.

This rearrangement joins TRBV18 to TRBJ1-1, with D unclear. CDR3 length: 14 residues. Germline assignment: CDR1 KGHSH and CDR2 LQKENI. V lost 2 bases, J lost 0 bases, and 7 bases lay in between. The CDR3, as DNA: TGTGCCAGCTCACCAGGCACCCTGAACACTGAAGCTTTCTTT. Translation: CASSPGTLNTEAFF.

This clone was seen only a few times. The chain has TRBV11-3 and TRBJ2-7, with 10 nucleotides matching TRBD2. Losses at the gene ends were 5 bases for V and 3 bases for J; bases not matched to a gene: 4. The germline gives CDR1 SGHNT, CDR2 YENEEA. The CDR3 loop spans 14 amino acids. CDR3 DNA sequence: TGTGCCAGCAGCCTCACTAGCGGGAACTACGAGCAGTACTTC. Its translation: CASSLTSGNYEQYF. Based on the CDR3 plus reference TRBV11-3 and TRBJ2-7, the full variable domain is EAGVVQSPRYKIIEKKQPVAFWCNPISGHNTLYWYLQNLGQGPELLIRYENEEAVDDSQLPKDRFSAERLKGVDSTLKIQPAELGDSAVYLCASSLTSGNYEQYFGPGTRLTVT.

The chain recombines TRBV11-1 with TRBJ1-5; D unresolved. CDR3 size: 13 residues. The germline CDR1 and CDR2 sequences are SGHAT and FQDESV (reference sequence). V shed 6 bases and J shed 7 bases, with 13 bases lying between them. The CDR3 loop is CASRDGPGQPQHF. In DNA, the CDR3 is TGTGCCAGCAGGGACGGTCCGGGGCAGCCCCAGCATTTT.

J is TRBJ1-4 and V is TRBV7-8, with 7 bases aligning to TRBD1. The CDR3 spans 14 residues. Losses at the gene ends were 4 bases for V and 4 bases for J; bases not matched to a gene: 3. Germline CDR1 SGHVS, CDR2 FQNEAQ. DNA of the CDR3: TGTGCCAGCAGCTCGGGACAGTTTAATGAAAAACTGTTTTTT. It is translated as CASSSGQFNEKLFF.

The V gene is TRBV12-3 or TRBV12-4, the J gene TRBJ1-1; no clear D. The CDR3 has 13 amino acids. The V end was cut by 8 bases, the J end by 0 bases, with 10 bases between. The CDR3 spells CASGETLNTEAFF. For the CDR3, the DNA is TGTGCCAGCGGGGAGACACTGAACACTGAAGCTTTCTTT.

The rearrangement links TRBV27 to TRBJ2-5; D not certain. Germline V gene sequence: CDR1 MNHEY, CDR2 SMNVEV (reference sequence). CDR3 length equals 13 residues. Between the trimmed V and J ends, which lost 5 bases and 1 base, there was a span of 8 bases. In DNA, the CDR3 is TGTGCCAGCAGTCCTCTCGTCCAAGAGACCCAGTACTTC. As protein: CASSPLVQETQYF.

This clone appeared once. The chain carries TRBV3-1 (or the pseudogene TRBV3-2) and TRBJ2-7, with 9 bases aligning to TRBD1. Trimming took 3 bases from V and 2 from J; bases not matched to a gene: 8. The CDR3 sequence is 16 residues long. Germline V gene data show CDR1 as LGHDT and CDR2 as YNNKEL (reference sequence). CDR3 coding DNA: TGTGCCAGCAGCCAGCCCGGGACAGGGAATACCTACGAGCAGTACTTC. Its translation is CASSQPGTGNTYEQYF.

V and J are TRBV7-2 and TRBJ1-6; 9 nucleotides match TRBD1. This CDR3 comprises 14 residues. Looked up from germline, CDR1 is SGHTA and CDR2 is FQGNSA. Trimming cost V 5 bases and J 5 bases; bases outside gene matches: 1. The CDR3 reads CASSGTGNNSPLHF. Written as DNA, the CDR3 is TGTGCCAGCAGCGGGACAGGGAATAATTCACCCCTCCACTTT.

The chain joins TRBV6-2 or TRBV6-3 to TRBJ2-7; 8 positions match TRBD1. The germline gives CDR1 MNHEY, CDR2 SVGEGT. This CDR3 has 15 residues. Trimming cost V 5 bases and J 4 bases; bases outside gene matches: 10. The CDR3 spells CASSPRDRPPYEQYF. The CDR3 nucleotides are TGTGCCAGCAGTCCCCGGGACAGGCCCCCGTACGAGCAGTACTTC.

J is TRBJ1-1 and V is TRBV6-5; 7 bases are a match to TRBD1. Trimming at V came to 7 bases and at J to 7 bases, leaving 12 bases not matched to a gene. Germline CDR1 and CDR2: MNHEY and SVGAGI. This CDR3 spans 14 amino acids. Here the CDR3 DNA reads TGTGCCAGCACCTACCTGGGACAGACAGGTGAAGCTTTCTTT. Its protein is CASTYLGQTGEAFF.